This TCR beta chain was sequenced for a study of blood T cells in healthy people across ages (dated by TCRdb to about 2015). Regarding the research as a whole: In model experiments, template switching captured roughly one uniquely barcoded TCR beta cDNA molecule for every two T cells. To avoid experimental bias, donors of different ages were distributed randomly across sequencing lanes. To track age-related changes in TCR beta repertoire diversity, the study relied on deep sequencing normalized with unique cDNA molecular identifiers. The donors were divided into four age groups: young (average roughly 15 years), middle-aged (around 41), aged (approximately 62) and long-lived (approximately 74). Using the same blood draw, the study looked at two additional independent replicas of 1 million unique cDNA reads for two donors, one aged 18 to 29 and the other aged 80 or older. The full study reports these points: The long-lived group showed more naive CD4+ T cells, fewer expanded clones and increased TCR diversity than the aged group, suggesting age selection. Because the CMV infection status of the donors was unknown, age-related changes in expanded clonotypes may potentially have been confounded. As age increased, observed TCR beta diversity per million T cells dropped in a roughly linear way, and a significant reduction was already evident by age roughly 40. There was a strong correlation between observed TCR beta diversity and the percentage of naive T cells measured by flow cytometry. Conclusive comparison of naive and antigen-experienced compartments was prevented by the profiling of bulk unsorted PBMCs. Total diversity estimates from one million sequenced T cells were considered lower bounds and underestimates.

CDR1 and CDR2 are read off the germline V gene as MNHEY and SVGEGT. The CDR3 spans 17 residues, from the cysteine through the phenylalanine. CDR3 DNA is the only sequence kept; it has 51 bases, read in frame from the first base. Unmatched junction bases come to 4, with V trimmed by 2 bases and J by 6 bases. Systemically healthy Caucasian individuals from Russia, about 38 in total and aged roughly 6 to 100 years, were included as donors. Each donor gave 9 to 10 milliliters of peripheral blood, collected into EDTA-treated Vacutainer tubes. Ficoll-Paque density-gradient centrifugation was used to isolate PBMCs, with at least 6.5 million per sample. Total RNA was extracted from PBMCs with Trizol reagent, with at least 6 micrograms obtained per sample. The percentages of naive CD45RAhigh/CD27high T cells were determined by flow cytometry on a PBMC aliquot from every donor. Library prep was done by 5' RACE. For sequencing, an Illumina HiSeq 2500 was employed. The second PCR ran for about 7 to 11 cycles and used a J-beta primer mix along with a sample-barcoded 5' primer. Each TCR beta cDNA molecule received a unique molecular identifier from a template-switch 5' adaptor carrying 12 random nucleotides. At least 2.5 million CDR3-containing paired-end reads were obtained from each sample. All of the RNA was converted into first-strand cDNA using the Mint cDNA synthesis kit, with a TRBC-specific oligonucleotide serving as the primer. Following uracil-DNA glycosylase treatment, a first 18-cycle PCR with universal primers M1SS and BC2_uni_R was performed on all cDNA. On the authors' methods: Normalization of each sample was performed by random selection of 1 million high-quality reads, each carrying a distinct molecular identifier. Reads with shared molecular identifiers were discarded instead of being binned into consensus sequences. MiTCR, with a Q25 quality threshold and the strictest error-elimination algorithm, was used for CDR3 identification, clonotype clustering and error correction. A nonparametric unseen species model with Euler transformation was used to estimate a lower bound on total TCR beta diversity. In TCRdb, the public reads were trimmed at Q25 with fastp and aligned with MiXCR, with productive beta chains retained. Every entry covers one CDR3 protein and lists the most common genes and DNA from its rows. The V and J calls were not made by the authors but by TCRdb's processing. This sample lists about 1.8 million distinct CDR3 sequences; 49% were detected once. The ten largest clones capture over 2% of the sample.

Regarding this clonotype: Its antigen remains unidentified. No much larger clonotype is one base removed from it; base qualities were not supplied.

Sequencing was done on a sample of blood. Recombination linked TRBV6-2 or TRBV6-3 to TRBJ2-1, with TRBD2 matching 16 junction bases. This sequence was found in a woman aged 40 to 50 in good health. The base sequence is TGTGCCAGCAGTTACGGGACTAGCGGGGGGGCGGTCAATGAGCAGTTCTTC. Translated, it reads CASSYGTSGGAVNEQFF.